This T cell receptor (beta chain) was recovered during a study of T cell repertoires in cytomegalovirus infection. Study overall: Public TCR beta signature analysis indicated the presence of both CMV infection and matching HLA type. Study-wide results and caveats: The cumulative frequency of public TCR beta families identified carriers of CMV plus the relevant HLA. Clonotypes of TCR beta that were HLA-C-restricted and CMV-specific dominated the ex vivo response.

About this clonotype: The antigen is not known.

TCRdb reprocessed the reads with MiXCR, giving one entry per CDR3 protein. The table has 150,000 to 200,000 distinct CDR3 sequences, 13% to 15% seen once. Sequenced sample: PBMCs. This TCR was recovered from a human donor in good health (CMV status not recorded). Some clones in this sample may be carry-over from other donors' samples.

The DNA of the CDR3 is TGTGCCAGCAGTTTGTTACAGGGGGGGGATGGCTACACCTTC. The encoded protein is CASSLLQGGDGYTF. The chain links TRBV27 to TRBJ1-2; 8 bases align to TRBD1. The V gene's germline CDR1 is MNHEY and CDR2 SMNVEV (reference sequence). J lost 6 bases, V lost 3 bases, and 6 bases had no gene match. The CDR3 extends over 14 amino acids.